This entry concerns a single TCR beta chain. The record originates from a study of blood T cell repertoires in COVID-19. Study background: Material from acute and convalescent COVID-19 was sourced from the United States, Italy and Spain.

V was pared by 2 bases and J by 0 bases, with 8 bases between. The CDR3 sequence is 15 residues long. TCRdb's copy holds only in-frame clones and misses some; the assay was immunoSEQ multiplex PCR. Of 350,000 to 550,000 clones in the sample, about 89% are singletons; the top ten hold roughly 4%. The sample comprised peripheral blood. The V and J genes are TRBV23-1 and TRBJ1-3; D remains unclear. TRBV23-1 is placed among ORFs of uncertain function. The sequence derives from a woman aged 25 to 39 with acute or convalescent COVID-19. The CDR3 nucleotides are TGCGCCAGCAGTCAACATCCTAGCTCTGGAAACACCATATATTTT. Translation: CASSQHPSSGNTIYF.